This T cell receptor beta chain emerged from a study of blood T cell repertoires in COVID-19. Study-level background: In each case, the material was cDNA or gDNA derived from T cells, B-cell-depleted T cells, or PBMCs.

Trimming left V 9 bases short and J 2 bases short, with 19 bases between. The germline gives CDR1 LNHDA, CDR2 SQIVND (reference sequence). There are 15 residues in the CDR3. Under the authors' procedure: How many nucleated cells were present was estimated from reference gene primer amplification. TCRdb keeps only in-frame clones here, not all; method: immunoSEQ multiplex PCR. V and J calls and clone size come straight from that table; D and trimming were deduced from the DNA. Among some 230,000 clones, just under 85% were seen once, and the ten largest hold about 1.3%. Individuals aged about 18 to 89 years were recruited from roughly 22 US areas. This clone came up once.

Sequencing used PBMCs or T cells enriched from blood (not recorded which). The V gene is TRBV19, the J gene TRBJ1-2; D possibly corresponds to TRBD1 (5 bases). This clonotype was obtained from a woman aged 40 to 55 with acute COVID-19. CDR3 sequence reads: CASTGTPGENYGYTF. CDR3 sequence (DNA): TGTGCCAGCACCGGGACTCCGGGTGAAAACTATGGCTACACCTTC.